The 20 T cell receptor beta chains listed next were all sequenced from one sample in a study of blood T cell repertoires in COVID-19 (dated by TCRdb to between 2020 and 2021). Library construction relied on the immunoSEQ multiplex PCR assay. Sourced from immuneACCESS, this table was stored by TCRdb with only in-frame sequences that have V and J called. A share of the clones is absent; for the studies checked, an unresolved V gene accounts for under half, and the remainder has no known explanation. The sample data list around 250,000 clones, and about 85% of these were observed just once. Less than 4.5% of the sample goes to the ten largest clones. The sample taken for sequencing was peripheral blood. The source of these receptors is a man aged 18 to 35 with active or convalescent COVID-19.

This clone was observed a single time. This chain joins TRBV2 and TRBJ1-1; perhaps TRBD1 as D (5 bases). V was trimmed by 6 bases and J by 6 bases, leaving 20 bases between them. Germline V CDR1 and CDR2: SNHLY, FYNNEI. The CDR3 spans 15 residues. The DNA of the CDR3 is TGTGCCAGCAGCTTCCGGGACTTACTTGGGGCTGAAGCTTTCTTT. Protein: CASSFRDLLGAEAFF.

The CDR3 region is CASSPGQGVLNEQFF. In DNA, the CDR3 is TGTGCCAGCAGCCCAGGACAGGGCGTGTTGAATGAGCAGTTCTTC. The chain combines TRBV7-9 with TRBJ2-1; TRBD1 matches at 8 bases. Germline-derived CDR1 and CDR2 are SEHNR and FQNEAQ (reference sequence). The CDR3 length is 15 residues. The V segment lost 5 bases and the J segment 7 bases; nucleotides outside the gene matches: 10.

This sequence joins TRBV7-3 and TRBJ2-6, with 8 nucleotides matching TRBD2. Germline-derived CDR1 and CDR2 are SGHTA and FQGTGA. Unmatched junction bases numbered 9, after V lost 5 bases and J lost 3 bases. This CDR3 region has 17 residues. The CDR3 DNA follows: TGTGCCAGCAGCCGGGGACCGGGAGGGTTTGGGGCCAACGTCCTGACTTTC. Amino acid sequence: CASSRGPGGFGANVLTF.

The chain recombines TRBV30 with TRBJ2-3; 9 bases match TRBD2. Trimming removed 1 base from V and 4 bases from J; junction bases left unmatched: 3. The CDR3 consists of 14 residues. The V gene's germline CDR1 is GTSNPN and CDR2 SVGIG (reference sequence). The CDR3 region has the DNA TGTGCCTGGAGTGGGGGACTAGCCGCAGATACGCAGTATTTT. It is translated as CAWSGGLAADTQYF.

The chain couples TRBV21-1 to TRBJ2-3; the table assigns TRBD2, which was not confirmed against the DNA. TRBV21-1 is shown as a pseudogene. The CDR3 totals 15 residues. The chain's CDR3 is CASSKYGGARDTQYF. The CDR3 DNA reads as TGTGCCAGCAGCAAGTATGGGGGGGCTAGAGATACGCAGTATTTT.

CDR3 protein: CASSLVGGSRKLFF. The CDR3 nucleotides read TGTGCCAGCAGTTTGGTAGGGGGCTCTAGAAAACTGTTTTTT. The chain has TRBV28 and TRBJ1-4; 7 nucleotides agree with TRBD1. Trimming took 3 bases from V and 10 from J; bases not matched to a gene: 8. Germline CDR1 is MDHEN and CDR2 is SYDVKM. This CDR3 region has 14 residues.

This chain connects TRBV28 to TRBJ2-7; possibly TRBD1 for D (6 bases). The CDR3 consists of 14 residues. V shed 7 bases and J shed 0 bases, with 13 bases lying between them. The germline CDR1 and CDR2 sequences are MDHEN and SYDVKM. Here the CDR3 reads CASNLRDTSYEQYF. CDR3 bases: TGTGCCAGCAACCTCCGGGACACCTCCTACGAGCAGTACTTC.

The chain couples TRBV4-1 to TRBJ2-3; tentative D call: TRBD2 (6 bases). Trimming removed 3 bases from V and 6 bases from J, with 13 bases in between. The CDR3 has 14 residues. Germline CDR1 reads MGHRA; CDR2 reads YSYEKL. The CDR3 bases are TGCGCCAGCAGCCACCGGGACTCAGGGGATACGCAGTATTTT. This codes for CASSHRDSGDTQYF.

This chain joins TRBV15 and TRBJ1-6; D possibly corresponds to TRBD1 (5 bases). This CDR3 has 15 residues. The V gene's germline CDR1 is LNHNV and CDR2 YYDKDF (reference sequence). Trimming left V 3 bases short and J 10 bases short, with 16 bases between. The CDR3 DNA sequence: TGTGCCACCAGCAGGGTCCGCGGGGCTGCCTCACCCCTCCACTTT. This encodes CATSRVRGAASPLHF.

The rearrangement joins TRBV27 to TRBJ2-2, with D possibly matching TRBD2 (5 bases). Germline loops: CDR1 MNHEY, CDR2 SMNVEV (reference sequence). CDR3 length: 14 amino acids. V lost 1 base to trimming and J lost 6 bases, with 9 bases between them. This chain's CDR3 is CASSLWSGAGELFF. Written as DNA, the CDR3 is TGTGCCAGCAGTTTATGGTCCGGGGCCGGGGAGCTGTTTTTT.

The V and J genes are TRBV18 and TRBJ1-2, with TRBD1 as a possible D gene (5 bases). The ends were cut back, 2 bases at V and 1 base at J, with 14 bases in the middle. Germline CDR1 KGHSH, CDR2 LQKENI. CDR3 length: 16 residues. The CDR3: CASSPNGRGDNYGYTF. CDR3 nucleotides: TGTGCCAGCTCACCAAATGGGAGGGGAGATAACTATGGCTACACCTTC.

This chain uses TRBV20-1 with TRBJ1-2, with a weak D call TRBD1 (5 bases). Germline V gene sequence: CDR1 DFQATT, CDR2 SNEGSKA (reference sequence). This CDR3 has 11 amino acids. V was pared by 7 bases and J by 8 bases, with 14 bases between. The CDR3 region has the DNA TGCAGTGGCAGGGAAATAGAGGGCTACACCTTC. Protein sequence: CSGREIEGYTF.

CDR3 nucleotides: TGTGCCAGTAGTATACTGGCCGACTCTGGAAACACCATATATTTT. Protein: CASSILADSGNTIYF. The chain carries TRBV19 and TRBJ1-3; no firm D call. The germline V gene encodes CDR1 LNHDA and CDR2 SQIVND (reference sequence). V lost 2 bases to trimming and J lost 0 bases, with 8 bases between them. The CDR3 contains 15 residues.

The chain employs TRBV6-5 and TRBJ1-6; 7 nucleotides match TRBD1. CDR1 and CDR2 (germline): MNHEY, SVGAGI. Trimming cost V 6 bases and J 8 bases; bases outside gene matches: 7. The CDR3 is 14 residues long. CDR3 sequence: CASSPDRKDSPLHF. In DNA, the CDR3 is TGTGCCAGCAGCCCGGACAGGAAGGATTCACCCCTCCACTTT.

The V call is TRBV9, the J call TRBJ1-2; D not resolved. In germline, CDR1 is SGDLS, CDR2 YYNGEE. V dropped 0 bases and J dropped 8 bases, with 17 bases sitting between them. The CDR3 totals 15 residues. This CDR3 is CASSVGGDSTVGYTF. The CDR3 region has the DNA TGTGCCAGCAGCGTAGGAGGAGATTCCACCGTAGGCTACACCTTC.

This clone has only one observation. CDR3 coding DNA: TGTGCCAGCAGCCAACGGGGTGCAGGGGGTGTCGAGCAGTACTTC. This translates into CASSQRGAGGVEQYF. The J gene is TRBJ2-7, the V gene TRBV4-2; 7 positions agree with TRBD1. The germline gives CDR1 LGHNA, CDR2 YNFKEQ. The CDR3 extends over 15 amino acids. J lost 6 bases, V lost 2 bases, and 10 bases had no gene match.

This chain links TRBV19 with TRBJ1-6; unclear D gene. V was trimmed by 3 bases and J by 12 bases, leaving 12 bases between them. Germline V gene lookup returns CDR1 LNHDA and CDR2 SQIVND (reference sequence). The CDR3 has 13 residues. The CDR3 here is CASSMNGIEPLHF. The CDR3 bases are TGTGCCAGTAGTATGAACGGTATAGAACCCCTCCACTTT. Based on the CDR3 plus reference TRBV19 and TRBJ1-6, the full variable domain is DGGITQSPKYLFRKEGQNVTLSCEQNLNHDAMYWYRQDPGQGLRLIYYSQIVNDFQKGDIAEGYSVSREKKESFPLTVTSAQKNPTAFYLCASSMNGIEPLHFGNGTRLTVT.

A few counts support this clone. This chain connects TRBV2 to TRBJ2-2; TRBD2 matches 10 bases. The length of the CDR3 is 15 residues. Trimming at V came to 7 bases and at J to 7 bases, leaving 9 bases not matched to a gene. Germline-derived CDR1 and CDR2 are SNHLY and FYNNEI. CDR3 nucleotides: TGTGCCAGCACTTGGACTAGCGGAGCCGACGGGGAGCTGTTTTTT. Protein product: CASTWTSGADGELFF.

The CDR3 DNA is TGTGCCTGGGCTAGCGGGGTAGGAGAGACCCAGTACTTC. Its translation is CAWASGVGETQYF. This chain uses TRBV30 with TRBJ2-5; 9 nucleotides align to TRBD2. Germline V lookup: CDR1 GTSNPN, CDR2 SVGIG (reference sequence). Losses at the gene ends were 5 bases for V and 4 bases for J; bases not matched to a gene: 5. The CDR3 has 13 amino acids.

CDR3 in amino acids: CASSLSERYPQHF. In DNA form, the CDR3 reads TGTGCCAGCAGTTTGAGCGAGAGGTATCCCCAGCATTTT. The chain uses TRBV27 and TRBJ1-5, with D uncertain. The germline gives CDR1 MNHEY, CDR2 SMNVEV (reference sequence). The CDR3 covers 13 residues. Trimming removed 3 bases from V and 10 bases from J, with 13 bases in between.